This T cell receptor beta chain came from a study of OX40 agonist ivuxolimab in advanced cancers. Study-level background: The study gave patients intravenous ivuxolimab at 0.01 to 10 mg/kg every 2 weeks.

CDR1 is MGHRA, CDR2 YSYEKL, per germline. The CDR3 sequence is 15 residues long. V lost 0 bases to trimming and J lost 3 bases, with 9 bases between them. Turning to this clone: Its antigen remains unknown.

Whole-study results and caveats: At doses 0.1 to 3.0 mg/kg, CD4+ and CD8+ clones expanded.

The assay was immunoSEQ multiplex PCR, and TCRdb's table has in-frame clones only and misses some. The sample lists 7,000 to 9,500 clones, almost 90% occurring once. The source is an adult with an advanced solid tumor such as melanoma, head and neck, liver or kidney cancer. V is TRBV4-1 and J is TRBJ2-1; D remains ambiguous. Sequencing used CD4+ or CD8+ T cells sorted from blood, obtained in a trial of the OX40 agonist ivuxolimab. In DNA form, the CDR3 reads TGCGCCAGCAGCCAAGATATGAACCTCTACAATGAGCAGTTCTTC. Its protein product is CASSQDMNLYNEQFF.